The 15 T cell receptor beta chains below all came from one sample that was sequenced in a study of shared clonotypes between healthy human individuals. TCRdb's copy holds only in-frame clones and misses some; the assay was immunoSEQ multiplex PCR. The top ten clones hold around 1.7% of a sample with about 2.1 million clones, more than 85% of them seen once. CD45RO-negative, CCR7-selected cells formed the naive CD8 fraction, which excluded terminally differentiated effector memory CD45RA+ cells. The sequencing input was naive CD8+ T cells from PBMCs. These receptor sequences come from a man aged 18 to 35 in good health. Some clones in this sample may be carry-over from other donors' samples.

The chain links TRBV7-9 to TRBJ2-1; 11 bases are shared with TRBD2. The CDR3 consists of 15 residues. The germline gives CDR1 SEHNR, CDR2 FQNEAQ (reference sequence). The J segment lost 12 bases and the V segment lost 3 bases, leaving 10 bases of the junction unmatched. In DNA form, the CDR3 reads TGTGCCAGCAGCTTCACGGGACTAGCGGATCAGGGGCAGTTCTTC. Encoded protein: CASSFTGLADQGQFF.

This chain uses TRBV7-6 with TRBJ2-3; D is possibly TRBD2 (6 bases). CDR1 is SGHVS and CDR2 is FNYEAQ in the germline V gene. The CDR3 is made up of 14 amino acids. The V and J ends lost 5 bases and 4 bases respectively, with 13 bases between them. The DNA of the CDR3 is TGTGCCAGCAGCCCAATCTGGGGGGCAGATACGCAGTATTTT. This sequence encodes CASSPIWGADTQYF. The full variable domain, with the rest looked up from reference TRBV7-6 and TRBJ2-3, is GAGVSQSPRYKVTKRGQDVALRCDPISGHVSLYWYRQALGQGPEFLTYFNYEAQQDKSGLPNDRFSAERPEGSISTLTIQRTEQRDSAMYRCASSPIWGADTQYFGPGTRLTVL.

J is TRBJ2-7 and V is TRBV19, with 12 bases identical to TRBD2. This CDR3 has 22 amino acids. The V gene's germline CDR1 is LNHDA and CDR2 SQIVND (reference sequence). J lost 4 bases, V lost 4 bases, and 26 bases had no gene match. For the CDR3, the DNA is TGTGCCAGTAGTACAAAGACTAGCGGGAGTAAGAAGCCACAACCCAGGACTTACGAGCAGTACTTC. This sequence encodes CASSTKTSGSKKPQPRTYEQYF.

The CDR3 DNA follows: TGTGCCAGCAGCTGGGGTTCGGGCAGGGTGAATGAGCAGTTCTTC. Encoded protein: CASSWGSGRVNEQFF. The J gene is TRBJ2-1, the V gene TRBV5-6; the D gene is possibly TRBD1 (5 bases). Between the trimmed V and J ends, which lost 3 bases and 7 bases, there was a span of 17 bases. The germline V gene encodes CDR1 SGHDT and CDR2 YYEEEE. The CDR3 spans 15 residues.

As DNA, the CDR3 is TGTGCCAGCAGCAGCACCCAGGACAGGGTGACCTATGGCTACACCTTC. It codes for CASSSTQDRVTYGYTF. V gene TRBV7-9 combines with J gene TRBJ1-2; 8 bases align to TRBD1. CDR3 length: 16 residues. The germline V gene encodes CDR1 SEHNR and CDR2 FQNEAQ (reference sequence). The V segment lost 5 bases and the J segment 4 bases; nucleotides outside the gene matches: 12.

V gene TRBV29-1 combines with J gene TRBJ2-1; D uncertain. With 6 bases removed from V and 10 bases from J, the gap between germline ends came to 13 bases. This CDR3 is 11 amino acids long. The germline CDR1 and CDR2 sequences are SQVTM and ANQGSEA. CDR3 coding DNA: TGCAGCGTCCCAGAGGCGCGGGAGCAGTTCTTC. This encodes CSVPEAREQFF.

This chain joins TRBV27 and TRBJ2-5, with D hard to call. This CDR3 region has 13 residues. Germline loops: CDR1 MNHEY, CDR2 SMNVEV (reference sequence). Trimming took off 6 bases at V and 3 bases at J, with 11 bases between the two ends. The chain's CDR3 is CASSERPKETQYF. In nucleotides, the CDR3 is TGTGCCAGCAGCGAACGTCCCAAAGAGACCCAGTACTTC.

Of note for this clone: The sample carries other DNA sequences with the same CDR3. The V call is TRBV7-9, the J call TRBJ2-7; D unclear. Trimming removed 2 bases from V and 4 bases from J, with 6 bases in between. The CDR3 runs to 12 residues. Germline-derived CDR1 and CDR2 are SEHNR and FQNEAQ (reference sequence). The chain's CDR3 is CASSLTDYEQYF. CDR3 nucleotides: TGTGCCAGCAGCTTAACAGATTACGAGCAGTACTTC.

The chain recombines TRBV28 with TRBJ1-2; the D gene is possibly TRBD1 (5 bases). Per germline, CDR1 MDHEN and CDR2 SYDVKM. Trimming pared 6 bases from V and 6 bases from J, leaving 17 bases between. The CDR3 runs 14 residues. The CDR3 spells CASSYKRGRNGYTF. The CDR3 DNA is TGTGCCAGCAGCTACAAACGGGGGAGGAATGGCTACACCTTC.

The genes are TRBV4-1 and TRBJ2-5; no clear D gene. CDR3 size: 16 residues. CDR1 is MGHRA, CDR2 YSYEKL, per germline. The ends were cut back, 0 bases at V and 2 bases at J, with 13 bases in the middle. The CDR3 sequence is CASSQDKIGTQETQYF. Here the CDR3 DNA reads TGCGCCAGCAGCCAAGATAAGATAGGTACTCAAGAGACCCAGTACTTC.

With respect to this clone: Other DNA sequences in this sample translate to the same CDR3. The chain is built from TRBV6-5 and TRBJ2-2; the D is unclear. The CDR3 has 13 residues. Trimming cost V 6 bases and J 0 bases, with 5 bases left between them. Germline-derived CDR1 and CDR2 are MNHEY and SVGAGI. The CDR3 region has the DNA TGTGCCAGCAGCCCAGCGAACACCGGGGAGCTGTTTTTT. Translation gives CASSPANTGELFF.

The chain joins TRBV9 to TRBJ2-5; either TRBD1 or TRBD2 may supply D (5 bases each). Trimming stripped 4 bases from V and 1 base from J, with 14 bases between. CDR1 and CDR2 (germline): SGDLS, YYNGEE. The CDR3 runs to 15 residues. Here the CDR3 DNA reads TGTGCCAGCAGCTACCAGGGACGACCCCAAGAGACCCAGTACTTC. Translating gives CASSYQGRPQETQYF.

This clone was detected once. V is TRBV28 and J is TRBJ2-1, with 7 bases that match TRBD2. There are 15 residues in the CDR3. Germline V CDR1 and CDR2: MDHEN, SYDVKM. J lost 6 bases, V lost 10 bases, and 15 bases had no gene match. The chain's CDR3 is CANAKRAGAGNEQFF. Here the CDR3 DNA reads TGTGCCAACGCTAAGCGGGCGGGAGCAGGCAATGAGCAGTTCTTC.

The chain employs TRBV28 and TRBJ1-1; 9 nucleotides line up with TRBD1. This CDR3 is built from 15 residues. Trimming removed 2 bases from V and 3 bases from J; junction bases left unmatched: 4. The germline V gene has CDR1 MDHEN and CDR2 SYDVKM. The CDR3 sequence: CASSLEDRGDTEAFF. CDR3 coding DNA: TGTGCCAGCAGTTTAGAGGACAGGGGAGACACTGAAGCTTTCTTT.

This chain connects TRBV23-1 to TRBJ1-5; D is possibly TRBD1 (5 bases). TRBV23-1 is noted as an ORF with a role that remains uncertain. This CDR3 is 16 amino acids long. The V gene lost 5 bases and the J gene lost 4 bases, with 18 bases spanning the gap. The CDR3 nucleotides are TGCGCCAGCAGTTACCCCTTCAGGGAGAGTAATCAGCCCCAGCATTTT. This sequence encodes CASSYPFRESNQPQHF.